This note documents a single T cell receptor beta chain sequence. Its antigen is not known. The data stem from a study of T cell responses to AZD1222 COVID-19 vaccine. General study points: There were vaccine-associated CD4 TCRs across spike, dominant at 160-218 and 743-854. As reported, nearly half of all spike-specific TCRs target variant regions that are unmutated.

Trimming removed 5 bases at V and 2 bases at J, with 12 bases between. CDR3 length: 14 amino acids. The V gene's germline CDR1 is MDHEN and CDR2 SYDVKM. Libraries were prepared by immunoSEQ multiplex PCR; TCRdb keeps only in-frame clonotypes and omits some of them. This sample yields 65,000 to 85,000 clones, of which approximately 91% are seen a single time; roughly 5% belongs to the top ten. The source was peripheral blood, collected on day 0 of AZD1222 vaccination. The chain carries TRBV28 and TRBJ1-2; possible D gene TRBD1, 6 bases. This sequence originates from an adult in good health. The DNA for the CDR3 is TGTGCCAGCAGTACCCTTGACAGGAACTATGGCTACACCTTC. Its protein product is CASSTLDRNYGYTF.